This T cell receptor (beta chain) was observed in a study of identical twins. Everyone who gave samples was a healthy Caucasian. This clonotype has a handful of counts. What it binds is unknown. Study results and limitations: Within twin pairs, the out-of-frame alpha sequences they shared showed excess low generation probability. Insertions were reduced in abundant cord blood beta clonotypes but not in memory repertoires.

TCRdb re-called the 5' RACE reads through MiXCR, storing one row per CDR3 protein. The sample consists of around 570,000 distinct CDR3 sequences, 9.5% to 10% of them appearing once. In germline, CDR1 is SGHTA, CDR2 FQGNSA. V was pared by 4 bases and J by 7 bases, with 13 bases of the junction left unmatched. There are 17 residues in the CDR3. The same specimen was also included in a second study, on yellow fever vaccine responses in identical twins.

Specimen: PBMCs. The receptor was derived from a woman aged 18-30 years in good health. The gene calls are TRBV7-2 and TRBJ2-1; 10 positions match TRBD1. The DNA of the CDR3 is TGTGCCAGCAGCTCCTTGACAGGGGGCGTTTATTTTAATGAGCAGTTCTTC. As protein: CASSSLTGGVYFNEQFF.